This T cell receptor (beta chain) was sequenced in a study of T cells in Graves' hyperthyroidism and ophthalmopathy. This clonotype appeared many times. Its antigen is currently unknown. The study, taken as a whole, reports: The majority of expanded thyroid clonotypes above 0.001 also appeared in blood.

TCR beta CDR3 sequences were amplified from RNA transcripts. RT-PCR in the first round (using the HTBI primer set) targeted the TCR CDR3. TCRdb passed the multiplex PCR reads through MiXCR, listing each CDR3 protein once. The sample includes nearly 250,000 distinct CDR3 sequences, about a sixth of them seen just once. This CDR3 is built from 14 residues. Trimming cost V 0 bases and J 5 bases, with 13 bases left between them. From germline, CDR1 is DFQATT and CDR2 SNEGSKA (reference sequence). Sequencing used blood. V gene TRBV20-1 combines with J gene TRBJ1-2; D ambiguous. This sequence originates from a woman aged 18 to 35 with Graves' ophthalmopathy. CDR3 DNA: TGCAGTGCTAGAGATTTAAGGACTGCTTATGGCTACACCTTC. Translated: CSARDLRTAYGYTF.